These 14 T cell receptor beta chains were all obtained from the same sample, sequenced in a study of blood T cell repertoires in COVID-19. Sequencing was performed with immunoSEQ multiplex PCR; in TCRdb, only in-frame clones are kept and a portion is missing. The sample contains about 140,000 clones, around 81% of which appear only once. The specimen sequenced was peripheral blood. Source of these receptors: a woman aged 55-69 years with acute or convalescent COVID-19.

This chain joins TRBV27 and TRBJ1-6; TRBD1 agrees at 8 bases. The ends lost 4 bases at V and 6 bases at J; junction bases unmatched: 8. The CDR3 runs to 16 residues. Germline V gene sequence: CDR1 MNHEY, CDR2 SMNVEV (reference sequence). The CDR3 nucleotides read TGTGCCAGCAGTTCGGACAGGGTTGGGATTAATTCACCCCTCCACTTT. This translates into CASSSDRVGINSPLHF.

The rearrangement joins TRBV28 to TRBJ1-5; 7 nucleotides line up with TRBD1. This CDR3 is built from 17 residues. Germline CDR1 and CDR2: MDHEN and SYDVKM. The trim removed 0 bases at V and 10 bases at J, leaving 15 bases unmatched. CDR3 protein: CASSLWASRQGKEPQHF. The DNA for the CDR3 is TGTGCCAGCAGTTTATGGGCCAGTCGACAGGGAAAGGAACCCCAGCATTTT.

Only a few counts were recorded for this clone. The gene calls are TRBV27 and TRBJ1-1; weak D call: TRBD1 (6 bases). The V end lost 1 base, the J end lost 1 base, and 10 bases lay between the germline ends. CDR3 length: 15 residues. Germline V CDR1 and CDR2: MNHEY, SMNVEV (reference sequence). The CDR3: CASSLYPTGNTEAFF. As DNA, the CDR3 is TGTGCCAGCAGTTTATACCCGACAGGGAACACTGAAGCTTTCTTT.

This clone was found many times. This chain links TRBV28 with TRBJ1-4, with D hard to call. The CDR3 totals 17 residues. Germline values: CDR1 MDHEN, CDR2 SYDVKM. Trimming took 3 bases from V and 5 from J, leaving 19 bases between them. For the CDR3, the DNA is TGTGCCAGCAGTTTGGTCAGGAGGTGGTCTTCGAATGAAAAACTGTTTTTT. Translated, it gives CASSLVRRWSSNEKLFF.

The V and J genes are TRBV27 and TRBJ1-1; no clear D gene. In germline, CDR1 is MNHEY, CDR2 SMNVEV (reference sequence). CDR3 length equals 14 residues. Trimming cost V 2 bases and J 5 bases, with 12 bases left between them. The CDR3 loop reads CASSLVGRRTEAFF. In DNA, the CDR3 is TGTGCCAGCAGTTTAGTTGGGAGGAGGACTGAAGCTTTCTTT.

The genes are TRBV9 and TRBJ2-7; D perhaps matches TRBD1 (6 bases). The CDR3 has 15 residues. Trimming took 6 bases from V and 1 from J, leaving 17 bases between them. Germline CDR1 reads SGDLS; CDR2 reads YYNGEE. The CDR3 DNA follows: TGTGCCAGCACCCCAGGGGTAGGTCTTTCCTACGAGCAGTACTTC. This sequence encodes CASTPGVGLSYEQYF.

The CDR3 here is CASSQDTEAFF. The DNA for the CDR3 is TGTGCCAGCAGCCAGGACACTGAAGCTTTCTTT. This chain uses TRBV6-5 with TRBJ1-1; D ambiguous. Trimming pared 6 bases from V and 3 bases from J, leaving 5 bases between. The CDR3 totals 11 residues. CDR1 is MNHEY and CDR2 is SVGAGI in the germline V gene.

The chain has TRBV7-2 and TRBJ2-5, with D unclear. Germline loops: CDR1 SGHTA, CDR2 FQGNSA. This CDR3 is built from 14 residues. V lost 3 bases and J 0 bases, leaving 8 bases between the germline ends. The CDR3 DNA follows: TGTGCCAGCAGCTTGACCGGGTACCAAGAGACCCAGTACTTC. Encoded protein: CASSLTGYQETQYF.

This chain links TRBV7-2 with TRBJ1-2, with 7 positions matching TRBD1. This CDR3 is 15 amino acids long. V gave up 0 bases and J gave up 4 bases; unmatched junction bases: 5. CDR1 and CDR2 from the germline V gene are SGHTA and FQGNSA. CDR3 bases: TGTGCCAGCAGCTTAGCCTCAGGGGGAGTCTATGGCTACACCTTC. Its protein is CASSLASGGVYGYTF. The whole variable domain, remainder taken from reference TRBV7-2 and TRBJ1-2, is GAGVSQSPSNKVTEKGKDVELRCDPISGHTALYWYRQSLGQGLEFLIYFQGNSAPDKSGLPSDRFSAERTGGSVSTLTIQRTQQEDSAVYLCASSLASGGVYGYTFGSGTRLTVV.

The CDR3 DNA sequence: TGTGCCAGCAGCTTAGGCAGGGCGGCTGACATTCAGTACTTC. It yields the protein CASSLGRAADIQYF. The chain has TRBV11-3 and TRBJ2-4, with D possibly matching TRBD1 (5 bases). V was pared by 1 base and J by 8 bases, with 12 bases between. The CDR3 loop spans 14 amino acids. Germline values: CDR1 SGHNT, CDR2 YENEEA.

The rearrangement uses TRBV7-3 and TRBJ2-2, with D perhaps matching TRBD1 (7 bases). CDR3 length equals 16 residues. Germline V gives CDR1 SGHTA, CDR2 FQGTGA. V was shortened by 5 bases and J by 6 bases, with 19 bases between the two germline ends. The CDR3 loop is CASSQGDSQGPGELFF. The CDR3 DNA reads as TGTGCCAGCAGCCAGGGGGACTCCCAAGGTCCCGGGGAGCTGTTTTTT.

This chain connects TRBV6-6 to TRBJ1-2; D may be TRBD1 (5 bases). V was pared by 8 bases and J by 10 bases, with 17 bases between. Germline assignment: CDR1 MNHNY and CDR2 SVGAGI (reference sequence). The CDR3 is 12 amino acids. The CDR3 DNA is TGTGCCAGCCTCACCCTTGACAGAATCTACACCTTC. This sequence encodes CASLTLDRIYTF.

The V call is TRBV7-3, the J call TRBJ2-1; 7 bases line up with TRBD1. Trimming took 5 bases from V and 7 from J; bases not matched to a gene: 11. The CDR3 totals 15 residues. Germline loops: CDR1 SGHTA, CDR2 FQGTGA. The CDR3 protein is CASSPFRDSQNEQFF. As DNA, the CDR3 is TGTGCCAGCAGCCCGTTCCGGGACAGTCAAAATGAGCAGTTCTTC.

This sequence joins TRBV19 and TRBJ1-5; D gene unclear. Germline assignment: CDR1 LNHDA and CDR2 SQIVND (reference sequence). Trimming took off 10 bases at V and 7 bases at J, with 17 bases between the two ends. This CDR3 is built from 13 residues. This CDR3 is CAIKQLCGQPQHF. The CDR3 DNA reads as TGTGCCATAAAACAGCTTTGCGGGCAGCCCCAGCATTTT.